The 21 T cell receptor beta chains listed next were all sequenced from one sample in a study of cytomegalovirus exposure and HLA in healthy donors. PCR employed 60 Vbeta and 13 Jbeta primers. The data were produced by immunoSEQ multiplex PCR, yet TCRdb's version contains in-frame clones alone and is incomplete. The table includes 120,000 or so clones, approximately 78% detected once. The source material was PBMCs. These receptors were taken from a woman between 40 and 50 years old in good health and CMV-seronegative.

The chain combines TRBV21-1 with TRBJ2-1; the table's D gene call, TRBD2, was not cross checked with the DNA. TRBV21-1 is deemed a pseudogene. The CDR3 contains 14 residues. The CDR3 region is CASSKERPRNEQFF. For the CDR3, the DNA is TGTGCCAGCAGCAAAGAGCGGCCCCGCAATGAGCAGTTCTTC.

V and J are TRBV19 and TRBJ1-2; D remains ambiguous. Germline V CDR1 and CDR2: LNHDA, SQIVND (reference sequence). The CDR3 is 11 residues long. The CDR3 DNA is TGTGGAGCCGGGGATAACTATGGCTACACCTTC. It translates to CGAGDNYGYTF.

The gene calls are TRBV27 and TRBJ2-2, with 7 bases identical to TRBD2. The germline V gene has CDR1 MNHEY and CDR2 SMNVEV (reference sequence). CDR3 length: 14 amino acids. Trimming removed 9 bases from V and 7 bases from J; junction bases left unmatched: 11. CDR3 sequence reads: CASASGVGIGELFF. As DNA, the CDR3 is TGTGCCAGTGCCAGCGGGGTTGGGATCGGGGAGCTGTTTTTT.

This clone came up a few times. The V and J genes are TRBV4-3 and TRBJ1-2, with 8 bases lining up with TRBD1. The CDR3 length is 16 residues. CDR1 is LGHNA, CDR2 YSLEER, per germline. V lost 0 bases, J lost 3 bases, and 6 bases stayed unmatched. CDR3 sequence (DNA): TGCGCCAGCAGCCAAGATTTCCTACAGGGGGACTATGGCTACACCTTC. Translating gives CASSQDFLQGDYGYTF.

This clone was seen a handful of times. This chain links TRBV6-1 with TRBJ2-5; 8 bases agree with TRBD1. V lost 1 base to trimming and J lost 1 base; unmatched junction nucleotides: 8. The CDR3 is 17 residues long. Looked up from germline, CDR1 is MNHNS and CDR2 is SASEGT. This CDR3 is CASSEGGQGAGQETQYF. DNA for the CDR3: TGTGCCAGCAGTGAAGGAGGGCAGGGGGCAGGCCAAGAGACCCAGTACTTC.

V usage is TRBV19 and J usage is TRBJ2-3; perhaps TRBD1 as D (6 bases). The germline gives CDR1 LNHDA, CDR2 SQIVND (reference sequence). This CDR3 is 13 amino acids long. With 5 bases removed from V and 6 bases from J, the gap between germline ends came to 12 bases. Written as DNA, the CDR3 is TGTGCCAGTAGTGCAGGGGCGGTGGATACGCAGTATTTT. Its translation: CASSAGAVDTQYF.

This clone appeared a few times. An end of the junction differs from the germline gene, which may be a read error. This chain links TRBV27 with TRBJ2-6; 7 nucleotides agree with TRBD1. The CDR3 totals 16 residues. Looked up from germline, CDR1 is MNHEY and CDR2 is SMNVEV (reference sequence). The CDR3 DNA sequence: TGTGCCAGCAGACCAGACAGGGTTCCTGGGGCCAACGGCCTGACTTTC. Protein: CASRPDRVPGANGLTF.

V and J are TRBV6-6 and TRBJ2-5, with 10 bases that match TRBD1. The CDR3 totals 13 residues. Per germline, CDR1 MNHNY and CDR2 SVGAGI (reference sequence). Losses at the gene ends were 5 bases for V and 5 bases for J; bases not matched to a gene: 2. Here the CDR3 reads CASSDRGRETQYF. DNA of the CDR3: TGTGCCAGCAGTGACAGGGGGCGGGAGACCCAGTACTTC.

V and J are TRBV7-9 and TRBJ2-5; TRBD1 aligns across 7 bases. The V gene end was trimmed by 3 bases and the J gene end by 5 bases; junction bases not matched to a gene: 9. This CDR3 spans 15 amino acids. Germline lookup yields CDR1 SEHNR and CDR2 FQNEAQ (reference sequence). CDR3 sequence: CASSLRQGRKETQYF. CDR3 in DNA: TGTGCCAGCAGCTTGAGACAGGGTAGGAAGGAGACCCAGTACTTC. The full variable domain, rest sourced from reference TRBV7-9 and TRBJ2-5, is DTGVSQNPRHKITKRGQNVTFRCDPISEHNRLYWYRQTLGQGPEFLTYFQNEAQLEKSRLLSDRFSAERPKGSFSTLEIQRTEQGDSAMYLCASSLRQGRKETQYFGPGTRLLVL.

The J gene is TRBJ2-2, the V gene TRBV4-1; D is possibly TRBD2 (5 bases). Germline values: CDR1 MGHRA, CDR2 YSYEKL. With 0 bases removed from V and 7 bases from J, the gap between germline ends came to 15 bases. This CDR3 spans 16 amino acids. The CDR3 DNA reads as TGCGCCAGCAGCCAAGAAGGTCTAGCTCTGGGCGGGGAGCTGTTTTTT. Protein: CASSQEGLALGGELFF.

In DNA, the CDR3 is TGCGCCAGCAGATCGGGACTAGCGGGAGAGGGCCGTAGAAATGAGCAGTTCTTC. Translated, it gives CASRSGLAGEGRRNEQFF. The chain uses TRBV5-1 and TRBJ2-1, with 14 bases that match TRBD2. The CDR3 runs to 18 residues. V was clipped by 5 bases and J by 7 bases; unmatched bases: 14. Germline loops: CDR1 SGHRS, CDR2 YFSETQ.

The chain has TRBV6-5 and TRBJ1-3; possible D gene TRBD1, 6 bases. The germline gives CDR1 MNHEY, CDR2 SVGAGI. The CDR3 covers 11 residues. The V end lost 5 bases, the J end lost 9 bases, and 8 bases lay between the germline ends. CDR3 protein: CASSTGITIYF. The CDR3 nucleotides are TGTGCCAGCAGTACAGGGATCACCATATATTTT.

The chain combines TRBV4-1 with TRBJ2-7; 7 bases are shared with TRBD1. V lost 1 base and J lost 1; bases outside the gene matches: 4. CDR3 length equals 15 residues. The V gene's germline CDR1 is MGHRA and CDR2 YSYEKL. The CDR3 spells CASSQGTGHSYEQYF. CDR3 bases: TGCGCCAGCAGCCAAGGGACAGGTCATTCCTACGAGCAGTACTTC.

The CDR3 spells CASSIGVVYEQYF. DNA for the CDR3: TGTGCCAGTAGTATAGGAGTGGTTTACGAGCAGTACTTC. The chain is built from TRBV19 and TRBJ2-7, with unresolved D. This CDR3 region has 13 residues. Trimming pared 1 base from V and 4 bases from J, leaving 8 bases between. Per the germline V gene, CDR1 is LNHDA and CDR2 is SQIVND (reference sequence).

CDR3 in amino acids: CASSLNTGGEKLFF. As DNA, the CDR3 is TGCGCCAGCAGCTTGAACACAGGGGGTGAAAAACTGTTTTTT. This chain connects TRBV5-1 to TRBJ1-4; 8 bases agree with TRBD1. The CDR3 consists of 14 residues. V dropped 1 base and J dropped 7; count of bases not matched to a gene: 3. Germline assignment: CDR1 SGHRS and CDR2 YFSETQ.

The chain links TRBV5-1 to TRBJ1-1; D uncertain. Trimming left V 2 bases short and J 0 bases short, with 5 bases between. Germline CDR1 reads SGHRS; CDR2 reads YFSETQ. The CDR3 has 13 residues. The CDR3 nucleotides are TGCGCCAGCAGCTTCGGTATGAACACTGAAGCTTTCTTT. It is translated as CASSFGMNTEAFF.

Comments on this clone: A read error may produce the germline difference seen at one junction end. CDR3 in amino acids: CASREGLYEQYF. DNA of the CDR3: TGTGCCAGCAGAGAAGGACTTTACGAGCAGTACTTC. The V gene is TRBV2, the J gene TRBJ2-7; maybe TRBD2 (5 bases). The CDR3 is 12 amino acids. Germline V lookup: CDR1 SNHLY, CDR2 FYNNEI.

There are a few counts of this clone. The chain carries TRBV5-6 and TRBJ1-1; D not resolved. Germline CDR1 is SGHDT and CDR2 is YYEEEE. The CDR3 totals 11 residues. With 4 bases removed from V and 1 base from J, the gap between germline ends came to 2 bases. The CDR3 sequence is CASSRNTEAFF. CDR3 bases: TGTGCCAGCAGCCGGAACACTGAAGCTTTCTTT. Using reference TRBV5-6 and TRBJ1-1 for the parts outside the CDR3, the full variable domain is DAGVTQSPTHLIKTRGQQVTLRCSPKSGHDTVSWYQQALGQGPQFIFQYYEEEERQRGNFPDRFSGHQFPNYSSELNVNALLLGDSALYLCASSRNTEAFFGQGTRLTVV.

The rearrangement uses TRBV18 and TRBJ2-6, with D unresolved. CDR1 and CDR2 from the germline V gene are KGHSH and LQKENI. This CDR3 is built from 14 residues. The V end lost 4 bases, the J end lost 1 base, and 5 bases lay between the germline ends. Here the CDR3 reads CASSQPSGANVLTF. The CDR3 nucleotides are TGTGCCAGCTCACAGCCGTCTGGGGCCAACGTCCTGACTTTC.

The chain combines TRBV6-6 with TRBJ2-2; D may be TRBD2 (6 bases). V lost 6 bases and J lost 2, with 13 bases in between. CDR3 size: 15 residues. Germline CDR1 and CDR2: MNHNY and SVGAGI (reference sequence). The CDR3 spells CASSRLATNTGELFF. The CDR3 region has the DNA TGTGCCAGCAGCCGCCTAGCGACTAACACCGGGGAGCTGTTTTTT.

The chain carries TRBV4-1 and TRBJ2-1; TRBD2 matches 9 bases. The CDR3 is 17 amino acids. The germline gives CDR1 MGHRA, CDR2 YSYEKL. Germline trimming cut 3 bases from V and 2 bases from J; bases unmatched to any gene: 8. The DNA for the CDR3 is TGCGCCAGCAGCCAGGCTGCCGGGACTAGCCCCTACAATGAGCAGTTCTTC. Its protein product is CASSQAAGTSPYNEQFF.